Listed below are T cell receptor beta chains from one sample, sequenced in a study of monozygotic twins with inflammatory bowel disease. TCRdb reprocessed the 5' RACE reads and keeps a single row for each CDR3 protein, giving no DNA. The sample holds about 160,000 distinct CDR3 sequences. Source material: blood. These receptors were collected from a human donor with ulcerative colitis or Crohn's disease, or a healthy co-twin of an affected twin (not recorded which). Both conserved end residues are part of each CDR3.

v_gene: TRBV12-3/TRBV12-4; j_gene: TRBJ1-4; CDR3aa: CASSLATGYFEKLFF
v_gene: TRBV20-1; j_gene: TRBJ2-5; CDR3aa: CSAPGLASLETQYF
v_gene: TRBV5-1; j_gene: TRBJ1-1; CDR3aa: CASSLGAGPNTEAFF
v_gene: TRBV28; j_gene: TRBJ2-1; CDR3aa: CASSPPGGSGGAKQFF
v_gene: TRBV6-6; j_gene: TRBJ1-1; CDR3aa: CASSYKTEAFF
v_gene: TRBV10-2; j_gene: TRBJ1-5; CDR3aa: CASSESGISNQPQHF
v_gene: TRBV4-2; j_gene: TRBJ1-3; CDR3aa: CASSRAMRDGNTIYF
v_gene: TRBV20-1; j_gene: TRBJ2-3; CDR3aa: CSASEDVSGDTQYF
v_gene: TRBV10-3; j_gene: TRBJ2-5; CDR3aa: CATGRDLYQETQYF
v_gene: TRBV19; j_gene: TRBJ2-1; CDR3aa: CASSRTSGSLYNEQFF
v_gene: TRBV9; j_gene: TRBJ2-1; CDR3aa: CASSRTVPYSEQFF
v_gene: TRBV9; j_gene: TRBJ1-4; CDR3aa: CASSPGWVNNEKLFF
v_gene: TRBV5-1; j_gene: TRBJ2-5; CDR3aa: CASSHGTSEETQYF
v_gene: TRBV6-5; j_gene: TRBJ1-3; CDR3aa: CASSYQARSGNTIYF
v_gene: TRBV15; j_gene: TRBJ2-1; CDR3aa: CATSPRGAGGQNEQFF
v_gene: TRBV5-1; j_gene: TRBJ2-3; CDR3aa: CASSPGLLESTDTQYF
v_gene: TRBV5-5; j_gene: TRBJ2-5; CDR3aa: CASSSPPRGVAETQYF
v_gene: TRBV20-1; j_gene: TRBJ2-1; CDR3aa: CSARDFGGESYNEQFF
v_gene: TRBV20-1; j_gene: TRBJ2-2; CDR3aa: CSALGIGELFF
v_gene: TRBV29-1; j_gene: TRBJ2-3; CDR3aa: CSAQTGGYTQYF
v_gene: TRBV5-1; j_gene: TRBJ1-4; CDR3aa: CASSSSVEYEKLFF
v_gene: TRBV12-5; j_gene: TRBJ1-4; CDR3aa: CASGSPGEEKLFF
v_gene: TRBV27; j_gene: TRBJ2-1; CDR3aa: CASSLYGGRSYNEQFF
v_gene: TRBV5-6; j_gene: TRBJ1-3; CDR3aa: CASSLGESAGNTIYF
v_gene: TRBV12-3/TRBV12-4; j_gene: TRBJ2-1; CDR3aa: CASTWGDGGANEQFF
v_gene: TRBV5-1; j_gene: TRBJ2-2; CDR3aa: CASSFGGDTGELFF
v_gene: TRBV6-6; j_gene: TRBJ1-2; CDR3aa: CASSLEARAGYTF
v_gene: TRBV7-8; j_gene: TRBJ2-4; CDR3aa: CASSLLAGGNLAKNIQYF
v_gene: TRBV5-1; j_gene: TRBJ2-7; CDR3aa: CASREIGTKYYEQYF
v_gene: TRBV11-3; j_gene: TRBJ2-7; CDR3aa: CASSFNNVYEQYF
v_gene: TRBV9; j_gene: TRBJ2-3; CDR3aa: CASSTADTQYF
v_gene: TRBV5-1; j_gene: TRBJ2-1; CDR3aa: CASSPGGSGGYNEQFF
v_gene: TRBV7-9; j_gene: TRBJ1-5; CDR3aa: CASSLGTGYQPQHF
v_gene: TRBV7-3; j_gene: TRBJ1-5; CDR3aa: CASSNRPGTGPQYSNQPQHF
v_gene: TRBV11-1; j_gene: TRBJ2-3; CDR3aa: CASSFKETSGGTFHTDTQYF
v_gene: TRBV15; j_gene: TRBJ1-2; CDR3aa: CATSRDRDRALGYTF
v_gene: TRBV4-3; j_gene: TRBJ1-1; CDR3aa: CASSRARLGLGTEAFF
v_gene: TRBV5-1; j_gene: TRBJ2-2; CDR3aa: CASSWTSGLNTGELFF
v_gene: TRBV28; j_gene: TRBJ1-1; CDR3aa: CASKRGNLGEAFF
v_gene: TRBV5-8; j_gene: TRBJ1-1; CDR3aa: CASSFLEGDTEAFF
v_gene: TRBV3-1; j_gene: TRBJ2-1; CDR3aa: CGSSQVAEESGAVF
v_gene: TRBV4-2; j_gene: TRBJ2-1; CDR3aa: CASSPPGARDNEQFF
v_gene: TRBV6-1; j_gene: TRBJ1-3; CDR3aa: CASSRDGQSGNTIYF
v_gene: TRBV3-1; j_gene: TRBJ2-7; CDR3aa: CASSQDPQNSYEQYF